Presented here are 31 T cell receptor beta chains from one specimen sequenced in a study of T cell responses to AZD1222 COVID-19 vaccine. The assay was immunoSEQ multiplex PCR, and TCRdb's table has in-frame clones only and misses some. Of around 140,000 clones listed, approximately 90% are singletons. The sequenced sample was peripheral blood, obtained 28 days after the second AZD1222 dose. The receptors come from an adult who received the AZD1222 COVID-19 vaccine.

The gene calls are TRBV7-9 and TRBJ1-1; 7 bases map to TRBD1. Trimming at V came to 5 bases and at J to 4 bases, leaving 16 bases not matched to a gene. CDR1 is SEHNR, CDR2 FQNEAQ, per germline (reference sequence). The CDR3 extends over 17 amino acids. As DNA, the CDR3 is TGTGCCAGCAGCGCCTTAACAGGGGAGGGTTCAAGCACTGAAGCTTTCTTT. This translates into CASSALTGEGSSTEAFF.

The genes are TRBV7-2 and TRBJ2-1, with D tentatively TRBD2 (5 bases). Germline CDR1 and CDR2: SGHTA and FQGNSA. The length of the CDR3 is 16 residues. V lost 3 bases, J lost 5 bases, and 17 bases lay in between. CDR3 bases: TGTGCCAGCAGCTTCTTGAGCGGCATTTCCCACAATGAGCAGTTCTTC. Its protein product is CASSFLSGISHNEQFF.

CDR3 residues: CAWNRVGNSPLHF. The DNA for the CDR3 is TGTGCCTGGAACAGGGTGGGAAATTCACCCCTCCACTTT. The chain links TRBV30 to TRBJ1-6; D may be TRBD1 (6 bases). V was clipped by 4 bases and J by 7 bases, with 11 bases between them. This CDR3 region has 13 residues. From germline, CDR1 is GTSNPN and CDR2 SVGIG (reference sequence). Combining the CDR3 with reference TRBV30 and TRBJ1-6 gives the whole variable domain SQTIHQWPATLVQPVGSPLSLECTVEGTSNPNLYWYRQAAGRGLQLLFYSVGIGQISSEVPQNLSASRPQDRQFILSSKKLLLSDSGFYLCAWNRVGNSPLHFGNGTRLTVT.

The chain carries TRBV12-5 and TRBJ1-6; 7 nucleotides align to TRBD1. The CDR3 has 17 amino acids. V trimming: 0 bases; J trimming: 5 bases; junction bases outside the gene matches: 7. From germline, CDR1 is LGHNT and CDR2 FRNRAP. As DNA, the CDR3 is TGTGCTAGTGGTTTGGTCAACAGGGGTGAGAATAATTCACCCCTCCACTTT. This gives the protein CASGLVNRGENNSPLHF.

The gene calls are TRBV11-3 and TRBJ2-5, with 7 bases aligning to TRBD1. The V gene end was trimmed by 0 bases and the J gene end by 5 bases; junction bases not matched to a gene: 3. The CDR3 runs 14 residues. CDR1 SGHNT and CDR2 YENEEA come from the germline V gene. CDR3 nucleotide sequence: TGTGCCAGCAGCTTAGATACAGGGGCTGAGACCCAGTACTTC. Translation: CASSLDTGAETQYF.

This chain links TRBV11-2 with TRBJ2-5; 7 nucleotides match TRBD1. The CDR3 consists of 13 residues. The ends lost 5 bases at V and 7 bases at J; junction bases unmatched: 7. In germline, CDR1 is SGHAT, CDR2 FQNNGV. CDR3: CASSPTGSWTQYF. The CDR3 nucleotides read TGTGCCAGCAGCCCGACAGGGTCGTGGACCCAGTACTTC. Full variable domain (outside the CDR3, taken from reference TRBV11-2 and TRBJ2-5): EAGVAQSPRYKIIEKRQSVAFWCNPISGHATLYWYQQILGQGPKLLIQFQNNGVVDDSQLPKDRFSAERLKGVDSTLKIQPAKLEDSAVYLCASSPTGSWTQYFGPGTRLLVL.

The V and J genes are TRBV12-3 or TRBV12-4 and TRBJ2-1; 10 bases fit TRBD2. The CDR3 extends over 12 amino acids. Trimming took 8 bases from V and 11 from J; bases not matched to a gene: 6. The CDR3 bases are TGTGCCAGCGGATCAACTAGCGGGAAGCAGTTCTTC. Its protein product is CASGSTSGKQFF.

Only a few counts were recorded for this clone. V is TRBV5-1 and J is TRBJ2-3, with 9 bases lining up with TRBD2. The CDR3 sequence is 16 residues long. Germline trimming cut 0 bases from V and 3 bases from J; bases unmatched to any gene: 5. Germline loops: CDR1 SGHRS, CDR2 YFSETQ. The CDR3 sequence is CASSLAPSGKTDTQYF. The CDR3, as DNA: TGCGCCAGCAGCTTGGCGCCTAGCGGGAAGACAGATACGCAGTATTTT. The whole variable domain, remainder taken from reference TRBV5-1 and TRBJ2-3, is KAGVTQTPRYLIKTRGQQVTLSCSPISGHRSVSWYQQTPGQGLQFLFEYFSETQRNKGNFPGRFSGRQFSNSRSEMNVSTLELGDSALYLCASSLAPSGKTDTQYFGPGTRLTVL.

The chain uses TRBV6-2 or TRBV6-3 and TRBJ1-1, with D unresolved. Germline CDR1 reads MNHEY; CDR2 reads SVGEGT. CDR3 length equals 15 residues. V dropped 2 bases and J dropped 1 base, with 11 bases sitting between them. The CDR3 region has the DNA TGTGCCAGCAGTTACCCCGGTTCCTGGAACACTGAAGCTTTCTTT. It specifies CASSYPGSWNTEAFF.

V gene TRBV6-5 combines with J gene TRBJ2-2; D gene uncertain. Germline CDR1 and CDR2: MNHEY and SVGAGI. The CDR3 spans 16 residues. V was shortened by 3 bases and J by 4 bases, with 15 bases between the two germline ends. The DNA for the CDR3 is TGTGCCAGCAGTTATGGAGTACAGACGTTCACCGGGGAGCTGTTTTTT. It encodes CASSYGVQTFTGELFF.

In this sample, this clone turned up a few times. The chain employs TRBV4-1 and TRBJ1-1, with D unresolved. This CDR3 is built from 14 residues. CDR1 and CDR2 from the germline V gene are MGHRA and YSYEKL. Trimming left V 5 bases short and J 0 bases short, with 10 bases between. The CDR3 DNA reads as TGCGCCAGCAGCGGGAGGACGGTGAACACTGAAGCTTTCTTT. Translated, it gives CASSGRTVNTEAFF.

The chain has TRBV4-2 and TRBJ1-4, with unresolved D. This CDR3 has 14 amino acids. The V gene lost 0 bases and the J gene lost 10 bases, with 12 bases spanning the gap. CDR1 is LGHNA, CDR2 YNFKEQ, per germline. In DNA form, the CDR3 reads TGTGCCAGCAGCCAAGATGTCGGAAGGAGAAAACTGTTTTTT. It is translated as CASSQDVGRRKLFF.

V and J are TRBV18 and TRBJ1-6; D is uncertain. Trimming took off 5 bases at V and 7 bases at J, with 9 bases between the two ends. The length of the CDR3 is 13 residues. In germline, CDR1 is KGHSH, CDR2 LQKENI. The CDR3 coding sequence is TGTGCCAGCTCAAGTGACGGGAATTCACCCCTCCACTTT. Protein: CASSSDGNSPLHF.

The gene calls are TRBV7-9 and TRBJ1-2; 8 nucleotides agree with TRBD1. Germline lookup yields CDR1 SEHNR and CDR2 FQNEAQ (reference sequence). The V and J ends lost 2 bases and 8 bases, in that order; junction bases with no gene match: 4. The CDR3 loop spans 13 amino acids. The CDR3 region has the DNA TGTGCCAGCAGCTTACAGGGGGCTCAAGGCTACACCTTC. Protein: CASSLQGAQGYTF.

The chain joins TRBV27 to TRBJ2-5; D is unresolved. The V and J ends lost 2 bases and 2 bases respectively, with 15 bases between them. The CDR3 is made up of 16 amino acids. Germline CDR1 is MNHEY and CDR2 is SMNVEV (reference sequence). The CDR3 nucleotides read TGTGCCAGCAGTTTAAGAGCAGGAATTGTACAAGAGACCCAGTACTTC. The encoded protein is CASSLRAGIVQETQYF.

The chain is built from TRBV19 and TRBJ1-3, with 7 bases matching TRBD1. The CDR3 runs 16 residues. V lost 1 base to trimming and J lost 0 bases; unmatched junction nucleotides: 3. Germline V lookup: CDR1 LNHDA, CDR2 SQIVND (reference sequence). CDR3 nucleotides: TGTGCCAGTAGTATAGTCCGGACAGGCTCTGGAAACACCATATATTTT. This sequence encodes CASSIVRTGSGNTIYF.

V usage is TRBV10-3 and J usage is TRBJ1-6, with a tentative D call TRBD1 (5 bases). Germline CDR1 ENHRY, CDR2 SYGVKD. The V end was cut by 8 bases, the J end by 7 bases, with 15 bases between. CDR3 length: 14 residues. CDR3 residues: CAIATAGLNSPLHF. CDR3 sequence (DNA): TGTGCCATCGCAACGGCAGGGCTCAATTCACCCCTCCACTTT.

CDR3 sequence reads: CASSGTGEKLFF. The CDR3 DNA is TGTGCCAGCTCCGGGACCGGTGAAAAACTGTTTTTT. The rearrangement links TRBV28 to TRBJ1-4, with a possible D match to TRBD1 (5 bases). Trimming shortened V by 8 bases and J by 7 bases, and 11 bases separated the two germline ends. CDR3 length equals 12 residues. Looked up from germline, CDR1 is MDHEN and CDR2 is SYDVKM.

This clone showed up just a few times. The J gene is TRBJ1-1, the V gene TRBV12-3 or TRBV12-4; no reliable D call. This CDR3 is 13 amino acids long. V lost 2 bases, J lost 1 base, and 5 bases lay in between. The CDR3 is CASSLWENTEAFF. CDR3 nucleotide sequence: TGTGCCAGCAGTTTATGGGAGAACACTGAAGCTTTCTTT.

The chain employs TRBV19 and TRBJ2-2, with TRBD2 identical over 12 bases. V gave up 3 bases and J gave up 6 bases; unmatched junction bases: 8. Germline lookup yields CDR1 LNHDA and CDR2 SQIVND (reference sequence). This CDR3 has 17 residues. CDR3 sequence reads: CASSIITPSGRAGELFF. The CDR3 DNA reads TGTGCCAGTAGTATTATCACCCCTAGCGGGAGGGCCGGGGAGCTGTTTTTT.

The chain carries TRBV4-3 and TRBJ2-1, with TRBD2 identical over 11 bases. Losses at the gene ends were 1 base for V and 7 bases for J; bases not matched to a gene: 3. Germline CDR1 reads LGHNA; CDR2 reads YSLEER. This CDR3 spans 15 amino acids. The CDR3 DNA sequence: TGCGCCAGCAGCCAAGTAGCTAGCGGGAGGAATGAGCAGTTCTTC. It translates to CASSQVASGRNEQFF.

The genes are TRBV30 and TRBJ1-6, with TRBD1 as a possible D gene (6 bases). The CDR3 loop spans 16 amino acids. Trimming took 2 bases from V and 8 from J, leaving 19 bases between them. Germline loops: CDR1 GTSNPN, CDR2 SVGIG (reference sequence). The CDR3 reads CAWSPTDRNLDSPLHF. In nucleotides, the CDR3 is TGTGCCTGGAGTCCAACGGACAGAAACTTGGATTCACCCCTCCACTTT.

This clone has a single count. This chain joins TRBV12-3 or TRBV12-4 and TRBJ1-2; D remains unclear. The V end was cut by 3 bases, the J end by 7 bases, with 12 bases between. The CDR3 totals 13 residues. The CDR3 nucleotides read TGTGCCAGCAGTTTTGGTCCCATGACTGGCTACACCTTC. The encoded protein is CASSFGPMTGYTF.

This chain connects TRBV29-1 to TRBJ2-7, with D tentatively TRBD2 (6 bases). V was pared by 4 bases and J by 6 bases, with 19 bases between. The CDR3 loop spans 14 amino acids. Germline CDR1 reads SQVTM; CDR2 reads ANQGSEA. This chain's CDR3 is CSVALSGSYFEQYF. CDR3 sequence (DNA): TGCAGCGTTGCCCTATCCGGGAGTTACTTCGAGCAGTACTTC.

This rearrangement joins TRBV4-1 to TRBJ2-3, with 9 bases matching TRBD2. Germline CDR1 reads MGHRA; CDR2 reads YSYEKL. The CDR3 runs to 19 residues. V lost 1 base and J lost 4; bases outside the gene matches: 15. The CDR3 nucleotides are TGCGCCAGCAGCCAAGCAGGGCGGGAGGGCCGGGGTAGGGCAGATACGCAGTATTTT. Translated, it gives CASSQAGREGRGRADTQYF.

The sample holds a few counts of this clone. V and J are TRBV6-2 or TRBV6-3 and TRBJ2-2; 7 bases align to TRBD1. CDR1 and CDR2 (germline): MNHEY, SVGEGT. V shed 6 bases and J 6 bases; nucleotides not matched to a gene: 10. The CDR3 contains 15 residues. The CDR3 region is CASSPGTAEAGELFF. The CDR3 DNA sequence: TGTGCCAGCAGCCCAGGGACAGCTGAAGCCGGGGAGCTGTTTTTT.

The J gene is TRBJ1-2, the V gene TRBV7-8, with 9 nucleotides matching TRBD1. The CDR3 is 16 amino acids. V dropped 5 bases and J dropped 4; count of bases not matched to a gene: 11. The germline V gene has CDR1 SGHVS and CDR2 FQNEAQ. Here the CDR3 reads CASSLSPTGGGYGYTF. In nucleotides, the CDR3 is TGTGCCAGCAGCCTGTCCCCCACAGGGGGCGGCTATGGCTACACCTTC.

The chain combines TRBV30 with TRBJ2-1; D is perhaps TRBD1 or TRBD2 (5 bases each). With 5 bases removed from V and 10 bases from J, the gap between germline ends came to 15 bases. Per germline, CDR1 GTSNPN and CDR2 SVGIG (reference sequence). The CDR3 sequence is 12 residues long. CDR3 nucleotide sequence: TGTGCCTGGTTAAGCCGGGACCCCGAGCAGTTCTTC. This encodes CAWLSRDPEQFF.

This clone was picked up one time. J is TRBJ1-6 and V is TRBV27, with 10 positions matching TRBD1. This CDR3 is built from 15 residues. Germline-derived CDR1 and CDR2 are MNHEY and SMNVEV (reference sequence). V lost 5 bases to trimming and J lost 6 bases; unmatched junction nucleotides: 4. The CDR3 nucleotides read TGTGCCAGCAGTCCATGGGACAGGGGTAATTCACCCCTCCACTTT. This sequence encodes CASSPWDRGNSPLHF.

The chain carries TRBV6-1 and TRBJ1-3, with unresolved D. V lost 2 bases and J lost 8, with 19 bases in between. Germline V lookup: CDR1 MNHNS, CDR2 SASEGT. This CDR3 comprises 16 residues. The CDR3 DNA reads as TGTGCCAGCAGTGAAACCCGGACGGGAGAGGTAGACACCATATATTTT. Translated: CASSETRTGEVDTIYF.

The chain couples TRBV29-1 to TRBJ2-5; D is ambiguous. Per germline, CDR1 SQVTM and CDR2 ANQGSEA. The CDR3 has 12 residues. The V end lost 5 bases, the J end lost 5 bases, and 12 bases lay between the germline ends. CDR3 DNA: TGCAGCGTTACCGCTCAGGCGGAGACCCAGTACTTC. Translation gives CSVTAQAETQYF.